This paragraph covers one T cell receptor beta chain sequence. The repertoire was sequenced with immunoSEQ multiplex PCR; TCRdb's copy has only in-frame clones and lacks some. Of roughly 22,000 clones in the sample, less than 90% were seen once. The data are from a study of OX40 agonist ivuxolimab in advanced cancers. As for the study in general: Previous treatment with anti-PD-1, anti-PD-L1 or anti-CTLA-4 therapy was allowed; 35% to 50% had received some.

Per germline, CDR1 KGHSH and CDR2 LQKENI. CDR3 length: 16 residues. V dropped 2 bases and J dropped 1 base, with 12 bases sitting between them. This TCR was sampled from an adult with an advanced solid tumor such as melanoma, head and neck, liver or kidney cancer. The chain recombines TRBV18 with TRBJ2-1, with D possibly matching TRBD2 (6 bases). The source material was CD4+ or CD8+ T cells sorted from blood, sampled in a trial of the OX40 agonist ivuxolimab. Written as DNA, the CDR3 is TGTGCCAGCTCACCAAGTGGCGGGGAGTCCTACAATGAGCAGTTCTTC. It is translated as CASSPSGGESYNEQFF.